These T cell receptor beta chains were read from a single sample in a study of blood T cell repertoires in COVID-19. Data came from immunoSEQ multiplex PCR; TCRdb stores just in-frame clones and leaves some out. The table lists about 400,000 clones, around nine tenths of them singletons. The sequencing input was peripheral blood. The origin of the receptors is a woman in her fifties or sixties with COVID-19, enrolled during active disease. Each CDR3 is given with its conserved first and last residue. D genes are given only for firm matches. The listing skips clone size in some rows; elsewhere it reads once, few, many or a size class.

clone_size: NA; d_call: NA; j_call: TRBJ1-1; v_call: TRBV5-4; cdr3_nt: TGTGCCAGCAGCCGTTATATTTTCCGGGACTCAAACACTGAAGCTTTCTTT; cdr3_aa: CASSRYIFRDSNTEAFF
clone_size: once; d_call: NA; j_call: TRBJ1-2; v_call: TRBV3-1/TRBV3-2; cdr3_nt: TGTGCCAGCAGCCAAGGGACAGTTAACTATGGCTACACCTTC; cdr3_aa: CASSQGTVNYGYTF
clone_size: NA; d_call: TRBD2; j_call: TRBJ2-1; v_call: TRBV9; cdr3_nt: TGTGCCAGCAGCGTAGGGACTCGCGGGGGGGAGCAGTTCTTC; cdr3_aa: CASSVGTRGGEQFF
clone_size: NA; d_call: TRBD1; j_call: TRBJ1-2; v_call: TRBV6-5; cdr3_nt: TGTGCCAGCAGAATCCTGGGACAGGGGGCCGGGGGCTACACCTTC; cdr3_aa: CASRILGQGAGGYTF
clone_size: NA; d_call: TRBD1; j_call: TRBJ1-1; v_call: TRBV27; cdr3_nt: TGTGCCAGCAGCCTGACAGGGAGAGGCACTGAAGCTTTCTTT; cdr3_aa: CASSLTGRGTEAFF
clone_size: NA; d_call: TRBD2; j_call: TRBJ2-7; v_call: TRBV28; cdr3_nt: TGTGGGACTAGCGGGGGACAGTACGAGCAGTACTTC; cdr3_aa: CGTSGGQYEQYF
clone_size: once; d_call: NA; j_call: TRBJ1-6; v_call: TRBV7-3; cdr3_nt: TGTGCCAGCAGCTTAACACAGCCGCCTTCTTCACCCCTCCACTTT; cdr3_aa: CASSLTQPPSSPLHF
clone_size: NA; d_call: NA; j_call: TRBJ1-1; v_call: TRBV20-1; cdr3_nt: TGCAGTGCTAGTTTGCAGGGCTTCGAAGCTTTCTTT; cdr3_aa: CSASLQGFEAFF
clone_size: few; d_call: NA; j_call: TRBJ1-1; v_call: TRBV18; cdr3_nt: TGTGCCAGCTCACCGTATCAGGGACTTGCAGCGGGAGCTTTCTTT; cdr3_aa: CASSPYQGLAAGAFF
clone_size: NA; d_call: NA; j_call: TRBJ1-2; v_call: TRBV11-1; cdr3_nt: TGTGCCAGCAGCCCACGCAGGGGTAAAGGAGGCTACACCTTC; cdr3_aa: CASSPRRGKGGYTF
clone_size: NA; d_call: TRBD2; j_call: TRBJ2-3; v_call: TRBV5-4; cdr3_nt: TGTGCCAGCAGCTTGCCTAGCGGGGGGAAGGTAGATACGCAGTATTTT; cdr3_aa: CASSLPSGGKVDTQYF
clone_size: NA; d_call: NA; j_call: TRBJ2-7; v_call: TRBV11-2; cdr3_nt: TGTGCCAGCAGCTTAGGGTCGGGGGCCTACGAGCAGTACTTC; cdr3_aa: CASSLGSGAYEQYF
clone_size: NA; d_call: NA; j_call: TRBJ1-2; v_call: TRBV4-1; cdr3_nt: TGCGCCAGCAGCCAAGATCCACAGGGAGGGGTCTATGGCTACACCTTC; cdr3_aa: CASSQDPQGGVYGYTF
clone_size: NA; d_call: NA; j_call: TRBJ2-7; v_call: TRBV6-6; cdr3_nt: TGTGCCAGCAGTTACGATCTCAGCTCCTACGAGCAGTACTTC; cdr3_aa: CASSYDLSSYEQYF
clone_size: NA; d_call: NA; j_call: TRBJ1-2; v_call: TRBV11-2; cdr3_nt: TGTGCCAGCAGCCCGATTGCGGGACCTAACTATGGCTACACCTTC; cdr3_aa: CASSPIAGPNYGYTF
clone_size: NA; d_call: TRBD1; j_call: TRBJ1-1; v_call: TRBV7-8; cdr3_nt: TGTGCCAGCAGCTTAAGTGCGGAGGGGGCTCTTGGCACTGAAGCTTTCTTT; cdr3_aa: CASSLSAEGALGTEAFF
clone_size: NA; d_call: NA; j_call: TRBJ1-2; v_call: TRBV25-1; cdr3_nt: TGTGCCAGCAGTGTGGACAGTAACTATGGCTACACCTTC; cdr3_aa: CASSVDSNYGYTF
clone_size: once; d_call: NA; j_call: TRBJ1-3; v_call: TRBV11-2; cdr3_nt: TGTGCCAGCAGCTTTTTCGGAGGTTCTGGAAACACCATATATTTT; cdr3_aa: CASSFFGGSGNTIYF
clone_size: NA; d_call: NA; j_call: TRBJ1-6; v_call: TRBV1; cdr3_nt: TGCACCAGCAGCCCCGGCAGGCAGTCTTCACCCCTCCACTTT; cdr3_aa: CTSSPGRQSSPLHF
clone_size: NA; d_call: NA; j_call: TRBJ2-2; v_call: TRBV6-4; cdr3_nt: TGTGCCAGCAGTAGGGGGGGACAAACCAACACCGGGGAGCTGTTTTTT; cdr3_aa: CASSRGGQTNTGELFF
clone_size: once; d_call: TRBD2; j_call: TRBJ2-3; v_call: TRBV10-3; cdr3_nt: TGTGCCATCAGGCGGGGGGGAAGCACAGATACGCAGTATTTT; cdr3_aa: CAIRRGGSTDTQYF
clone_size: NA; d_call: NA; j_call: TRBJ1-4; v_call: TRBV18; cdr3_nt: TGTGCCAGCTCCCCCCCATCAACTAATGAAAAACTGTTTTTT; cdr3_aa: CASSPPSTNEKLFF
clone_size: NA; d_call: NA; j_call: TRBJ2-5; v_call: TRBV18; cdr3_nt: TGTGCCAGCTCACCCTCCGGGTCCGCTTCCTATCGGACCCAGTACTTC; cdr3_aa: CASSPSGSASYRTQYF
clone_size: NA; d_call: TRBD2; j_call: TRBJ2-3; v_call: TRBV29-1; cdr3_nt: TGCAGCGTCCTTAAGCGGGGGACCAGCACAGATACGCAGTATTTT; cdr3_aa: CSVLKRGTSTDTQYF
clone_size: NA; d_call: TRBD2; j_call: TRBJ2-3; v_call: TRBV4-1; cdr3_nt: TGCGCCAGCAGCGAGCGGGGGGGAGATACGCAGTATTTT; cdr3_aa: CASSERGGDTQYF
clone_size: NA; d_call: TRBD1; j_call: TRBJ1-4; v_call: TRBV5-1; cdr3_nt: TGCGCCAGCGGACTCGGGACAGATAATGAAAAACTGTTTTTT; cdr3_aa: CASGLGTDNEKLFF
clone_size: few; d_call: NA; j_call: TRBJ2-7; v_call: TRBV6-5; cdr3_nt: TGTGCCAGCAGTTCCGCGGGGCACCCCTACGAGCAGTACTTC; cdr3_aa: CASSSAGHPYEQYF
clone_size: once; d_call: NA; j_call: TRBJ1-1; v_call: TRBV29-1; cdr3_nt: TGCAGCGTTATAGCCCTGGGCGGGGGGTTGGGCACTGAAGCTTTCTTT; cdr3_aa: CSVIALGGGLGTEAFF
clone_size: NA; d_call: TRBD1; j_call: TRBJ1-2; v_call: TRBV27; cdr3_nt: TGTGCCAGCGGAGACAGGGACAGGGGAAACTATGGCTACACCTTC; cdr3_aa: CASGDRDRGNYGYTF